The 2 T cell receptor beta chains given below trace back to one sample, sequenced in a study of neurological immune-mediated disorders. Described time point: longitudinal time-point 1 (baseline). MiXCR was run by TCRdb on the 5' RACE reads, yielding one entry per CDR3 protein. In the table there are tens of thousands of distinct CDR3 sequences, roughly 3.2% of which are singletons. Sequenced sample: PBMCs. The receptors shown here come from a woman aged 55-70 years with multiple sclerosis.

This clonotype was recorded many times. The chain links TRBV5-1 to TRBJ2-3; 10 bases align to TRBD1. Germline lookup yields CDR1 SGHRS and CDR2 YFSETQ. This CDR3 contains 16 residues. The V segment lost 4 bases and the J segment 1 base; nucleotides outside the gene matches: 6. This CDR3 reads CASSLGTGARTDTQYF. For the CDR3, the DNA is TGCGCCAGCAGCCTGGGGACAGGGGCCCGCACAGATACGCAGTATTTT.

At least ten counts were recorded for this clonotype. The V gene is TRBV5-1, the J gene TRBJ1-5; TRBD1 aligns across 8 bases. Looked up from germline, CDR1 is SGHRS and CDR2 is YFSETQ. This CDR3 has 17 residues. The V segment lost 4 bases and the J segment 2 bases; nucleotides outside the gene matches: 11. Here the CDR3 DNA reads TGCGCCAGCAGCCCCACCCCGACAGGGGTTGGCAATCAGCCCCAGCATTTT. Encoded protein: CASSPTPTGVGNQPQHF.